The following is a T cell receptor beta chain sequence with its context. Antigen specificity is unknown. This sample is drawn from a study of shared clonotypes between healthy human individuals. Study outcomes and limitations: Rarefaction demonstrated incomplete sorted-subset sequencing despite large depth. The donor pool, a small one, limited the genetic and exposure-history diversity represented.

Genomic DNA from each subset was divided evenly over several immunoSEQ plates. Profiled with immunoSEQ multiplex PCR; TCRdb holds only in-frame clones, not every one. The table has approximately 600,000 clones, approximately 96% seen once. The naive CD8 subset, CD45RO-negative cells positively selected for CCR7, excluded terminally differentiated effector memory CD45RA+ cells. Source material: naive CD8+ T cells sorted from blood. This sequence was found in a woman in her 30s in good health.

This chain's CDR3 is CASSLASGGAVDTQYF. DNA of the CDR3: TGTGCCAGCAGCTTAGCGTCCGGGGGGGCGGTAGATACGCAGTATTTT. The rearrangement uses TRBV7-9 and TRBJ2-3, with 8 positions matching TRBD2. V lost 0 bases to trimming and J lost 5 bases; unmatched junction nucleotides: 7. Per germline, CDR1 SEHNR and CDR2 FQNEAQ (reference sequence). This CDR3 has 16 residues.